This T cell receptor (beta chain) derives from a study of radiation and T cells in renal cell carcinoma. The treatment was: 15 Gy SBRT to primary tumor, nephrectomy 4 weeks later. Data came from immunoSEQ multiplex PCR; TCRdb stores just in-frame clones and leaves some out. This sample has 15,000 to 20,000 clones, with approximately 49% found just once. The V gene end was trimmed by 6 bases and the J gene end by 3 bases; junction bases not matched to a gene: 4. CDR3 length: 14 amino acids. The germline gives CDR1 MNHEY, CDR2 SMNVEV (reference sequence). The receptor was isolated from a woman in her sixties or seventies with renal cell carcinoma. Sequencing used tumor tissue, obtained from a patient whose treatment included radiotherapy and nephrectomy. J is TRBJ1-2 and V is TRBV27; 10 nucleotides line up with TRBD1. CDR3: CASSPTGGDYGYTF. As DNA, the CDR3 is TGTGCCAGCAGCCCGACAGGGGGCGACTATGGCTACACCTTC.